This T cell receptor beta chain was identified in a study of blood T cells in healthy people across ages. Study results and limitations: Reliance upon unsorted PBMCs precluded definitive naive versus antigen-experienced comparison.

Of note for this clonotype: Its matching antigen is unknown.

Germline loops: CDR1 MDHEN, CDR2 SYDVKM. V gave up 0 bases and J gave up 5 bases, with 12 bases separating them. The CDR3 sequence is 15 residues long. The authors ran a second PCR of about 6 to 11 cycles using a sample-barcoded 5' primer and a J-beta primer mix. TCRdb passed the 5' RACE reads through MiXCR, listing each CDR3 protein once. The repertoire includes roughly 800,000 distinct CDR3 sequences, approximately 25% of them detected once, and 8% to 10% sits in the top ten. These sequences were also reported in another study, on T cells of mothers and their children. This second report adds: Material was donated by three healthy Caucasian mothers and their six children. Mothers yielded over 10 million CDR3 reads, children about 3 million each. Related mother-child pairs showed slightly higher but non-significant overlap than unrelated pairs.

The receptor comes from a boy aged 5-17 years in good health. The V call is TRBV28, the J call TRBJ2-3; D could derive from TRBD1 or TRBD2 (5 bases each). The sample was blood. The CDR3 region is CASSLWTGGGDTQYF. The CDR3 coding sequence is TGTGCCAGCAGTTTATGGACGGGTGGGGGAGATACGCAGTATTTT.